The rows below give T cell receptor beta chains drawn from one sample of a study of T-cell reconstitution after alpha-beta-depleted transplantation in children. TCRdb processed the PCR reads anew with MiXCR; each CDR3 protein has one entry. The table has roughly 300,000 distinct CDR3 sequences, about 9.4% seen once. The source was PBMCs from the stem cell graft donor, collected from the stem cell graft. All receptors derive from a human donor who donated a stem cell graft to a child with acute lymphoblastic leukemia. The CDR3 runs from the conserved cysteine through the conserved F or W. A D gene is named only where the DNA matches it firmly. Rows may omit the clone size; those that give it use once, few, many or a size class.

clone size: few
D gene: .
J gene: TRBJ1-3
V gene: TRBV5-1
CDR3 DNA: TGCGCCAGCAGCTTGGTCGCAGCAAACGGAAACACCATATATTTT
CDR3 protein: CASSLVAANGNTIYF

clone size: few
D gene: TRBD1
J gene: TRBJ2-7
V gene: TRBV19
CDR3 DNA: TGTGCCAGTGCTTTCTGGACAGGGGCCCACGAGCAGTACTTC
CDR3 protein: CASAFWTGAHEQYF

clone size: .
D gene: TRBD1
J gene: TRBJ2-7
V gene: TRBV29-1
CDR3 DNA: TGCAGCTTCTTGACAGGGACCTACGAGCAGTACTTC
CDR3 protein: CSFLTGTYEQYF

clone size: few
D gene: TRBD1
J gene: TRBJ2-1
V gene: TRBV7-3
CDR3 DNA: TGTGCCAGCCAAATAGACAGGGGGGCCTACAATGAGCAGTTCTTC
CDR3 protein: CASQIDRGAYNEQFF

clone size: .
D gene: TRBD2
J gene: TRBJ2-5
V gene: TRBV11-2
CDR3 DNA: TGTGCCAGCAGCGCAACGGGACTAGGTGCAGAGACCCAGTACTTC
CDR3 protein: CASSATGLGAETQYF

clone size: .
D gene: .
J gene: TRBJ2-3
V gene: TRBV28
CDR3 DNA: TGTGCCAGCAGTCCCCTAAGACTAGTTAGCACAGATACGCAGTATTTT
CDR3 protein: CASSPLRLVSTDTQYF

clone size: few
D gene: .
J gene: TRBJ2-7
V gene: TRBV11-2
CDR3 DNA: TGTGCCAGCAGCCCGTTCGGCGCGACCTACGAGCAGTACTTC
CDR3 protein: CASSPFGATYEQYF

clone size: few
D gene: .
J gene: TRBJ2-5
V gene: TRBV7-2
CDR3 DNA: TGTGCCAGCAGCTTAGTGGGGGGGGGCCTCTGGCGAGAGACCCAGTACTTC
CDR3 protein: CASSLVGGGLWRETQYF

clone size: .
D gene: TRBD1
J gene: TRBJ2-7
V gene: TRBV11-1
CDR3 DNA: TGTGCCAGCAGCCGGGGCCAGGGGGCGGTTATCTACGAGCAGTACTTC
CDR3 protein: CASSRGQGAVIYEQYF

clone size: few
D gene: .
J gene: TRBJ2-1
V gene: TRBV5-5
CDR3 DNA: TGTGCCAGCAGCTTGACGGGAGTCTCCGGCAATGAGCAGTTCTTC
CDR3 protein: CASSLTGVSGNEQFF

clone size: many
D gene: TRBD2
J gene: TRBJ2-1
V gene: TRBV28
CDR3 DNA: TGTGCCAGCAGTTACCTAGCGGGACACAATGAGCAGTTCTTC
CDR3 protein: CASSYLAGHNEQFF

clone size: few
D gene: .
J gene: TRBJ2-3
V gene: TRBV12-3/TRBV12-4
CDR3 DNA: TGTGCCAGCAGTAAGGGACTGGAGCACACAGATACGCAGTATTTT
CDR3 protein: CASSKGLEHTDTQYF

clone size: .
D gene: .
J gene: TRBJ2-4
V gene: TRBV4-3
CDR3 DNA: TGCGCCAGCAGCCCTCCGGGACGCAACATTCAGTACTTC
CDR3 protein: CASSPPGRNIQYF

clone size: .
D gene: .
J gene: TRBJ1-5
V gene: TRBV9
CDR3 DNA: TGTGCCAGCAGCGTAGAAGGGAATAGCAATCAGCCCCAGCATTTT
CDR3 protein: CASSVEGNSNQPQHF

clone size: .
D gene: .
J gene: TRBJ2-1
V gene: TRBV6-1
CDR3 DNA: TGTGTCAGCAAAGCGGGCCAGGCCGTCAATGAGCAGTTCTTC
CDR3 protein: CVSKAGQAVNEQFF

clone size: few
D gene: TRBD2
J gene: TRBJ2-3
V gene: TRBV4-3
CDR3 DNA: TGCGCCAGCAGCCAAGATAGGGCTAGCGGGGGGACAGATACGCAGTATTTT
CDR3 protein: CASSQDRASGGTDTQYF